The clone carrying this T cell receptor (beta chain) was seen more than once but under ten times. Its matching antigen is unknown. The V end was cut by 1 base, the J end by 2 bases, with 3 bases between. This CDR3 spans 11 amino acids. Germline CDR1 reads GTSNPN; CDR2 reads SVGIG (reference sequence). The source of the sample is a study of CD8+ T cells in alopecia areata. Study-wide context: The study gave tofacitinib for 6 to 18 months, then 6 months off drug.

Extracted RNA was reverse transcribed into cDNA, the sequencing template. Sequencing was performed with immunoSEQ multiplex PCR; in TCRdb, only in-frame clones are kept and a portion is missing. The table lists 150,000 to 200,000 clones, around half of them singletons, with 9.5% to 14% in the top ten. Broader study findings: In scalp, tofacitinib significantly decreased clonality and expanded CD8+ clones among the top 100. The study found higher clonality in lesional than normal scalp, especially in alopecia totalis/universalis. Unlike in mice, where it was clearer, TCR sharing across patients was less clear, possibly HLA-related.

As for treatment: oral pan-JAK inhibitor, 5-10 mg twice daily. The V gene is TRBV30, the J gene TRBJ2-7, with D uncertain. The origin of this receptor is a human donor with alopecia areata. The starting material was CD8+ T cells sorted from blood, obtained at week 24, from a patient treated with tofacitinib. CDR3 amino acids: CAWSDPYEQYF. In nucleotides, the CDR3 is TGTGCCTGGAGTGATCCCTACGAGCAGTACTTC.